A single sample is the source of the 9 T cell receptor beta chains below, sequenced in a study of technical replicates of blood from four donors. Data came from immunoSEQ multiplex PCR; TCRdb stores just in-frame clones and leaves some out. The data show some 50,000 clones, with about 95% seen just once and approximately 0.22% held by the top ten. The sequencing input was T cells isolated from PBMCs. The origin of the receptors is a human donor in good health.

A few counts support this clone. The gene calls are TRBV28 and TRBJ2-3; TRBD2 agrees at 8 bases. V was pared by 5 bases and J by 4 bases, with 5 bases of the junction left unmatched. The CDR3 contains 14 residues. Germline loops: CDR1 MDHEN, CDR2 SYDVKM. The CDR3 loop is CASSVGGGSDTQYF. In DNA form, the CDR3 reads TGTGCCAGCAGTGTCGGGGGGGGATCAGATACGCAGTATTTT.

The V call is TRBV10-3, the J call TRBJ2-5, with no clear D. Germline V gene lookup returns CDR1 ENHRY and CDR2 SYGVKD. The CDR3 has 11 residues. The V and J ends lost 8 bases and 0 bases respectively, with 4 bases between them. The CDR3 nucleotides are TGTGCCATCCGGGACCAAGAGACCCAGTACTTC. Protein: CAIRDQETQYF.

The V and J genes are TRBV7-8 and TRBJ2-1; 12 bases line up with TRBD2. The CDR3 covers 15 residues. J gave up 8 bases and V 5 bases, and 7 bases lay outside the gene matches. The germline V gene encodes CDR1 SGHVS and CDR2 FQNEAQ. CDR3 amino acids: CASSPTSGSSDEQFF. Here the CDR3 DNA reads TGTGCCAGCAGCCCGACTAGCGGGAGTAGTGATGAGCAGTTCTTC.

The chain is built from TRBV29-1 and TRBJ2-3; 7 bases fit TRBD1. V was clipped by 3 bases and J by 4 bases; unmatched bases: 7. The CDR3 totals 14 residues. Germline V gene data show CDR1 as SQVTM and CDR2 as ANQGSEA. This chain's CDR3 is CSVDSATGADTQYF. As DNA, the CDR3 is TGCAGCGTTGACTCGGCCACAGGGGCAGATACGCAGTATTTT.

The chain has TRBV12-5 and TRBJ2-2; 8 bases match TRBD2. The CDR3 extends over 15 amino acids. Germline values: CDR1 LGHNT, CDR2 FRNRAP. The junction had 4 bases not matched to a gene; V was cut back by 7 bases and J by 0 bases. The chain's CDR3 is CASASGPTNTGELFF. In DNA, the CDR3 is TGTGCTAGTGCTAGCGGGCCAACGAACACCGGGGAGCTGTTTTTT.

The rearrangement joins TRBV28 to TRBJ2-7; tentative D call: TRBD1 (5 bases). The V end lost 6 bases, the J end lost 5 bases, and 20 bases lay between the germline ends. CDR3 size: 15 residues. The germline gives CDR1 MDHEN, CDR2 SYDVKM. CDR3 sequence reads: CASSPAIGARNEQYF. CDR3 nucleotides: TGTGCCAGCAGCCCGGCTATTGGGGCGAGGAACGAGCAGTACTTC.

The chain joins TRBV7-9 to TRBJ2-2, with 8 nucleotides matching TRBD1. Germline CDR1 is SEHNR and CDR2 is FQNEAQ (reference sequence). CDR3 length: 17 residues. J was trimmed by 6 bases and V by 5 bases; bases with no gene match: 14. The CDR3 protein is CASSQGSAGGFSGELFF. The CDR3 coding sequence is TGTGCCAGCAGCCAGGGGTCCGCAGGGGGCTTTTCCGGGGAGCTGTTTTTT.

CDR3 in amino acids: CASSLVSGDYGYTF. The CDR3, as DNA: TGTGCCAGCAGCTTGGTTTCAGGCGACTATGGCTACACCTTC. The V and J genes are TRBV5-4 and TRBJ1-2, with no clear D. Germline V lookup: CDR1 SGHNT, CDR2 YYREEE (reference sequence). Trimming removed 0 bases at V and 3 bases at J, with 9 bases between. The CDR3 spans 14 residues.

The CDR3, as DNA: TGCGCCCGAAGCGAGCGACAGGGTGGCAATGAGCAGTTCTTC. Its translation is CARSERQGGNEQFF. The chain uses TRBV10-2 and TRBJ2-1, with TRBD1 identical over 7 bases. V lost 11 bases to trimming and J lost 6 bases; unmatched junction nucleotides: 13. There are 14 residues in the CDR3. Germline lookup yields CDR1 WSHSY and CDR2 SAAADI.